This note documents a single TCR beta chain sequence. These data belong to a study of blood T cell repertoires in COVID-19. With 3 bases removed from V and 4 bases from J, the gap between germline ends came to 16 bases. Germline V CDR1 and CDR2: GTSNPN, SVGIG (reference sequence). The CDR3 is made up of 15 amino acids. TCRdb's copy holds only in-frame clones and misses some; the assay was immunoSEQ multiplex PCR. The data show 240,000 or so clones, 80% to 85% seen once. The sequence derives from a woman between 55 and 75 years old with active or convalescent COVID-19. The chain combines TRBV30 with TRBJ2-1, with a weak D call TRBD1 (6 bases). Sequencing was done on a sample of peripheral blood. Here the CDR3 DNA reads TGTGCCTGGAGCTTACAGGGTGACCTATACAATGAGCAGTTCTTC. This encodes CAWSLQGDLYNEQFF.